This T cell receptor beta chain appears in the sequencing data of a study of cytomegalovirus exposure and HLA in healthy donors. V lost 4 bases, J lost 1 base, and 8 bases lay in between. The CDR3 contains 13 residues. CDR1 is MNHEY and CDR2 is SVGAGI in the germline V gene. The method was immunoSEQ multiplex PCR; TCRdb's version includes in-frame clones alone and lacks a portion of them. The sample contains about 70,000 clones, about 95% of which appear only once. The chain has TRBV6-5 and TRBJ2-7; no clear D gene. What was sequenced was PBMCs. This sequence originates from a woman younger than 30 in good health and CMV-seropositive. The CDR3 DNA sequence: TGTGCCAGCAGTTTACATCTTTCCTACGAGCAGTACTTC. It is translated as CASSLHLSYEQYF.